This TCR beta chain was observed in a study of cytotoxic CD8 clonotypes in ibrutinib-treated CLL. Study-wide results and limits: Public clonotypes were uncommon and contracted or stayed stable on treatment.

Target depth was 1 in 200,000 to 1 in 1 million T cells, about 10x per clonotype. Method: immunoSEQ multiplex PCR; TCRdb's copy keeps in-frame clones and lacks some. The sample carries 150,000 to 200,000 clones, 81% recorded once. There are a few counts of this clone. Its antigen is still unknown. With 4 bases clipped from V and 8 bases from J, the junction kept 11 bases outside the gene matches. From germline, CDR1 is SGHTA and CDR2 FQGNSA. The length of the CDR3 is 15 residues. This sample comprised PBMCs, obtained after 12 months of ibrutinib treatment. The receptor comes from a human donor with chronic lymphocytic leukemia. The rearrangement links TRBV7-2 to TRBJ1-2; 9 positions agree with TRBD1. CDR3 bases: TGTGCCAGCAGCTCGAACCCGGGACAGGGACGCGGCTACACCTTC. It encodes CASSSNPGQGRGYTF.